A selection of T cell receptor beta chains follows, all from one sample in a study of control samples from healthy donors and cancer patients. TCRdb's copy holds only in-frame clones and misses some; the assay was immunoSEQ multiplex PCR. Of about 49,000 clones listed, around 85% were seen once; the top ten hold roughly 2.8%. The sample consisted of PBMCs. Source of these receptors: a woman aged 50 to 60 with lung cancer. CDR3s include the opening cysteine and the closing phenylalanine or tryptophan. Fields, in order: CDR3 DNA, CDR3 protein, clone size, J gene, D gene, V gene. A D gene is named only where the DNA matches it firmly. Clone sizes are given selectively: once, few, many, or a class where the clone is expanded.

DNA: TGTGCCAGCAGCGAAGGATGGAATCAGCCCCAGCATTTT; CDR3: CASSEGWNQPQHF; size: few; J: TRBJ1-5; D: -; V: TRBV12-3/TRBV12-4
DNA: TGTGCCAGCAGTTATCGCGGTGAAGCTTTCTTT; CDR3: CASSYRGEAFF; size: -; J: TRBJ1-1; D: -; V: TRBV6-2/TRBV6-3
DNA: TGTGCCAGCAGCTTACCTAGCCCGGGAGCCTCTTCGGGAGGCTACACCTTC; CDR3: CASSLPSPGASSGGYTF; size: -; J: TRBJ1-2; D: -; V: TRBV5-6
DNA: TGCGCCAGCAGCTCTGGACTAGCGCTCGAGCAGTACTTC; CDR3: CASSSGLALEQYF; size: -; J: TRBJ2-7; D: TRBD2; V: TRBV5-1
DNA: TGTGCCAGCAGCTTAGTAGGGGAAGGAGCTTTCTTT; CDR3: CASSLVGEGAFF; size: -; J: TRBJ1-1; D: -; V: TRBV7-9
DNA: TGTGCCAGCAGCTCCTCGAAACAGGCGCGGGACACTGAAGCTTTCTTT; CDR3: CASSSSKQARDTEAFF; size: -; J: TRBJ1-1; D: -; V: TRBV7-9
DNA: TGTGCCACCAGTGAAGGGCAGGGACACACTGAAGCTTTCTTT; CDR3: CATSEGQGHTEAFF; size: once; J: TRBJ1-1; D: -; V: TRBV24-1
DNA: TGTGCCACCAGTGATTCAGGTTCAAGTGAAGATCAGCCCCAGCATTTT; CDR3: CATSDSGSSEDQPQHF; size: -; J: TRBJ1-5; D: -; V: TRBV24-1
DNA: TGTGCCAGCAGCTTAGCAGGGGGAGATACGCAGTATTTT; CDR3: CASSLAGGDTQYF; size: -; J: TRBJ2-3; D: -; V: TRBV7-9
DNA: TGTGCCAGCAGCTTAGCGGGACAGGGAGGCTACACCTTC; CDR3: CASSLAGQGGYTF; size: once; J: TRBJ1-2; D: TRBD1; V: TRBV7-2
DNA: TGTGCCAGCAGCTCCCACCCGGACAGGCTCCAAGAGACCCAGTACTTC; CDR3: CASSSHPDRLQETQYF; size: -; J: TRBJ2-5; D: TRBD1; V: TRBV7-8
DNA: TGTGCCAGCAGCCTCCTCTTCGGACAAAACAATGAGCAGTTCTTC; CDR3: CASSLLFGQNNEQFF; size: -; J: TRBJ2-1; D: -; V: TRBV5-4
DNA: TGTGCCAGCCGACTTGATAATTCACCCCTCCACTTT; CDR3: CASRLDNSPLHF; size: -; J: TRBJ1-6; D: -; V: TRBV19
DNA: TGCAGTGCTAGTACAGACGCTACCGGAAAACTGTTTTTT; CDR3: CSASTDATGKLFF; size: -; J: TRBJ1-4; D: -; V: TRBV20-1
DNA: TGTGCCAGTAGTAAGAGGACAGGGCGGGATAGAAACACTGAAGCTTTCTTT; CDR3: CASSKRTGRDRNTEAFF; size: once; J: TRBJ1-1; D: TRBD1; V: TRBV19
DNA: TGTGCCAGCATGCAACCAGGGAACTATGGCTACACCTTC; CDR3: CASMQPGNYGYTF; size: once; J: TRBJ1-2; D: -; V: TRBV6-5
DNA: TGTGCCAGTAACGAATTCGGGGGCTCTGGAAACACCATATATTTT; CDR3: CASNEFGGSGNTIYF; size: few; J: TRBJ1-3; D: -; V: TRBV19
DNA: TGTGCCATCAGCCCCCGAGGGGACACTGAAGCTTTCTTT; CDR3: CAISPRGDTEAFF; size: -; J: TRBJ1-1; D: -; V: TRBV10-3
DNA: TGTGCCATCAGTACAGGGGAAGGAACAGATACGCAGTATTTT; CDR3: CAISTGEGTDTQYF; size: -; J: TRBJ2-3; D: TRBD1; V: TRBV10-3
DNA: TGTGCCAGCAGCTCTAGGGTCAACACTGAAGCTTTCTTT; CDR3: CASSSRVNTEAFF; size: -; J: TRBJ1-1; D: -; V: TRBV7-2
DNA: TGTGCCAGCAGCTCCCGGGACTCCTACTATGGCTACACCTTC; CDR3: CASSSRDSYYGYTF; size: -; J: TRBJ1-2; D: -; V: TRBV7-9
DNA: TGTGCCAGTAGTAAGTTGAGGGAGACTGAAGCTTTCTTT; CDR3: CASSKLRETEAFF; size: -; J: TRBJ1-1; D: -; V: TRBV19
DNA: TGCAGCGCTAAGGAGGGGTACGAGCAGTACTTC; CDR3: CSAKEGYEQYF; size: -; J: TRBJ2-7; D: -; V: TRBV29-1
DNA: TGTGCCAGCAGCCGTAGCAGACAGGGAGGAAACACCATATATTTT; CDR3: CASSRSRQGGNTIYF; size: once; J: TRBJ1-3; D: TRBD1; V: TRBV3-1/TRBV3-2
DNA: TGTGCCAGCTCGGCACCGGGACAGGGATGGAATGAGCAGTTCTTC; CDR3: CASSAPGQGWNEQFF; size: -; J: TRBJ2-1; D: TRBD1; V: TRBV18
DNA: TGTGCCAGCAGCCAATTCTACGAGCAGTACTTC; CDR3: CASSQFYEQYF; size: once; J: TRBJ2-7; D: -; V: TRBV5-8
DNA: TGTGCCACCAGTGAGGGATGGAACACTGAAGCTTTCTTT; CDR3: CATSEGWNTEAFF; size: -; J: TRBJ1-1; D: -; V: TRBV24-1
DNA: TGTGCCAGCAGTGAATCTAGCGGGGGCATACAAGAGACCCAGTACTTC; CDR3: CASSESSGGIQETQYF; size: -; J: TRBJ2-5; D: TRBD2; V: TRBV6-1
DNA: TGCAGTGCTAGTAACACGCGGGGTACTAATGAAAAACTGTTTTTT; CDR3: CSASNTRGTNEKLFF; size: -; J: TRBJ1-4; D: -; V: TRBV20-1
DNA: TGTGCCAGCAGTTTCTCAGGGGGTGTGAACGAGCAGTACTTC; CDR3: CASSFSGGVNEQYF; size: -; J: TRBJ2-7; D: TRBD1; V: TRBV6-6
DNA: TGTGCCAGCAGTCTATACAGGGATAGCACTGAAGCTTTCTTT; CDR3: CASSLYRDSTEAFF; size: -; J: TRBJ1-1; D: -; V: TRBV28
DNA: TGTGCCAGTACCTCAAACAGGGAGAGCACTGAAGCTTTCTTT; CDR3: CASTSNRESTEAFF; size: -; J: TRBJ1-1; D: -; V: TRBV19
DNA: TGCGCCAGCAGCCTTTCCGGATCCGACCTAGCTAATGAAAAACTGTTTTTT; CDR3: CASSLSGSDLANEKLFF; size: -; J: TRBJ1-4; D: -; V: TRBV5-1